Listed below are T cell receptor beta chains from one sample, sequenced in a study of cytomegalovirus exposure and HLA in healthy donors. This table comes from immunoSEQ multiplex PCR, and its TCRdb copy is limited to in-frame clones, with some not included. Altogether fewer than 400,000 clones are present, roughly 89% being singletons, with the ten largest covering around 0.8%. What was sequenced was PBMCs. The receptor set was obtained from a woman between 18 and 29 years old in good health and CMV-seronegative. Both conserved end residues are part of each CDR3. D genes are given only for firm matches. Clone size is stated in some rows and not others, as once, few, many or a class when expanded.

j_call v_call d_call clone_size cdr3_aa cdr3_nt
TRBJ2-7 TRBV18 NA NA CASSQQNPGGTYEQYF TGTGCCAGCTCACAACAGAACCCCGGCGGGACCTACGAGCAGTACTTC
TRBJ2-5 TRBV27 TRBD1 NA CASSLTGQGWETQYF TGTGCCAGCAGTTTAACGGGACAGGGCTGGGAGACCCAGTACTTC
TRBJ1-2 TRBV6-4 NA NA CASSPGPAGGYTF TGTGCCAGCAGCCCGGGACCGGCGGGGGGCTACACCTTC
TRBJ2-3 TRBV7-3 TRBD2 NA CASSSVAGGPDTQYF TGTGCCAGCAGCTCGGTAGCGGGAGGTCCAGATACGCAGTATTTT
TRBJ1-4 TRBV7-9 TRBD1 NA CASSPGGTNEKLFF TGTGCCAGCAGCCCAGGGGGGACTAATGAAAAACTGTTTTTT
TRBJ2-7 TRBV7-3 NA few CASSLYSGYEQYF TGTGCCAGCAGCCTGTACAGCGGGTACGAGCAGTACTTC
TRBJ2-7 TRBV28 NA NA CASSFGRGAYEQYF TGTGCCAGCAGTTTCGGCAGGGGAGCCTACGAGCAGTACTTC
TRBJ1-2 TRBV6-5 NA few CASSNRGIHGYTF TGTGCCAGCAGTAATAGGGGTATCCATGGCTACACCTTC
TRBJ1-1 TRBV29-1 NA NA CSVERQGLSTEAFF TGCAGCGTTGAGAGGCAGGGGTTGAGCACTGAAGCTTTCTTT
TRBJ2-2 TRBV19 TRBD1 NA CASTTGTGHTGELFF TGTGCCAGTACCACCGGGACAGGGCACACCGGGGAGCTGTTTTTT
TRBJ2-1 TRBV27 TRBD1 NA CASSLNLRPGTGGGSYNEQFF TGTGCCAGCAGTTTAAATCTTCGTCCCGGGACAGGGGGGGGTTCCTACAATGAGCAGTTCTTC
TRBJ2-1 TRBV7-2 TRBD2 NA CASSPVTSGYNEQFF TGTGCCAGCAGCCCGGTTACTAGCGGTTACAATGAGCAGTTCTTC
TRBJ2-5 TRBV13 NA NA CASSLGSYQETQYF TGTGCCAGCAGCTTAGGGTCCTACCAAGAGACCCAGTACTTC
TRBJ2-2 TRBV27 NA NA CASSLVSGLNTGELFF TGTGCCAGCAGTTTAGTTAGCGGCCTAAACACCGGGGAGCTGTTTTTT
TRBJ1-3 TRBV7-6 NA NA CASSSTVSGNTIYF TGTGCCAGCAGCTCGACAGTATCTGGAAACACCATATATTTT
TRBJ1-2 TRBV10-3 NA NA CAITDSVAGGYTF TGTGCCATCACGGACAGTGTCGCGGGCGGCTACACCTTC
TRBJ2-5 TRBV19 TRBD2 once CASPPAGLAGGEVTQETQYF TGTGCCAGTCCCCCGGCGGGTCTAGCGGGAGGGGAGGTTACTCAAGAGACCCAGTACTTC
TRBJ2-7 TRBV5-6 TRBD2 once CASSRGGGSPTDEQYF TGTGCCAGCAGCCGGGGGGGCGGGAGCCCCACGGACGAGCAGTACTTC
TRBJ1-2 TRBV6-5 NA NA CASSYVDSYGYTF TGTGCCAGCAGTTACGTGGACAGCTATGGCTACACCTTC
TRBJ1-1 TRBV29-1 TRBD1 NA CSVEGTGSLNTEAFF TGCAGCGTGGAAGGGACAGGGAGCTTGAACACTGAAGCTTTCTTT
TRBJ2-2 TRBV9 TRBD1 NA CASSGRDRGSGSRDGELFF TGTGCCAGCAGTGGCCGGGACAGGGGGAGCGGGAGTCGGGACGGGGAGCTGTTTTTT
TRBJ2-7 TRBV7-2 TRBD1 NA CASKTGQSTAYEQYF TGTGCCAGCAAAACGGGACAGTCCACAGCCTACGAGCAGTACTTC
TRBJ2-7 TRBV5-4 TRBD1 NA CASSADRDLYEQYF TGTGCCAGCAGCGCGGACAGGGATTTGTACGAGCAGTACTTC
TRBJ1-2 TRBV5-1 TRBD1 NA CASSLFSGTGFGYTF TGCGCCAGCAGCTTGTTCTCCGGGACAGGGTTTGGCTACACCTTC
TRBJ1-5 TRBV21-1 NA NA CASSKREVNQPQHF TGTGCCAGCAGCAAACGGGAGGTCAATCAGCCCCAGCATTTT
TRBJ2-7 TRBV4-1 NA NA CASSQDDLGAREQYF TGCGCCAGCAGCCAAGACGATCTCGGAGCGCGCGAGCAGTACTTC
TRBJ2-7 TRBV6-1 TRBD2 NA CASSAEWTWLAGVSYEQYF TGTGCCAGCAGTGCCGAGTGGACCTGGCTAGCGGGAGTTTCCTACGAGCAGTACTTC